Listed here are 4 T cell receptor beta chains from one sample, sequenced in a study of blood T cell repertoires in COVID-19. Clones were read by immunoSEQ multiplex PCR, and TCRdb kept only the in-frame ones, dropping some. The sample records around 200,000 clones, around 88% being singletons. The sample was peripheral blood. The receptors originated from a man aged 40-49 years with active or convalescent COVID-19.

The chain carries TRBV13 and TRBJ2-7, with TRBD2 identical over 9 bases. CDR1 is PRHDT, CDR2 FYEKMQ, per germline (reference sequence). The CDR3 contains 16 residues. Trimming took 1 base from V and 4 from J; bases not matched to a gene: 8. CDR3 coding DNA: TGTGCCAGCAGCTTAGTTCGGACTAGCGTGGGGTACGAGCAGTACTTC. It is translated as CASSLVRTSVGYEQYF.

DNA for the CDR3: TGTGCCAGCAGCCTCCGAGGGGGAGAGGAGACCCAGTACTTC. Translated, it gives CASSLRGGEETQYF. V usage is TRBV3-1 (or the pseudogene TRBV3-2) and J usage is TRBJ2-5, with D possibly matching TRBD1 (6 bases). From germline, CDR1 is LGHDT and CDR2 YNNKEL (reference sequence). CDR3 size: 14 residues. V was pared by 4 bases and J by 5 bases, with 14 bases between.

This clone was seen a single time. The CDR3 region has the DNA TGTGCCTGGAGTTTTCGATTCGGGACTAGCGGGCCTAATGAGCAGTTCTTC. Its protein product is CAWSFRFGTSGPNEQFF. J is TRBJ2-1 and V is TRBV30; 12 bases are shared with TRBD2. CDR3 size: 17 residues. Germline trimming cut 2 bases from V and 7 bases from J; bases unmatched to any gene: 12. Germline V gene lookup returns CDR1 GTSNPN and CDR2 SVGIG (reference sequence).

CDR3 nucleotide sequence: TGTGCCAGTACCCCATCGACAGGGGTCGGCACTGAAGCTTTCTTT. Residues: CASTPSTGVGTEAFF. V is TRBV19 and J is TRBJ1-1, with TRBD1 matching 8 bases. Germline V gene lookup returns CDR1 LNHDA and CDR2 SQIVND (reference sequence). The CDR3 is 15 residues long. J gave up 4 bases and V 7 bases, and 11 bases lay outside the gene matches.